A single sample gave rise to the 24 T cell receptor beta chains below, sequenced in a study of tumour-infiltrating T cells in Burkitt lymphoma. The repertoire was sequenced with immunoSEQ multiplex PCR; TCRdb's copy has only in-frame clones and lacks some. The sample yields 46,000 or so clones, about a third seen once. The specimen was tumor tissue. The receptor set was obtained from a human donor with Burkitt lymphoma.

This clone was seen more than once but under ten times. This sequence joins TRBV30 and TRBJ2-7; TRBD2 matches 7 bases. J lost 0 bases, V lost 2 bases, and 10 bases had no gene match. This CDR3 contains 16 residues. Germline CDR1 is GTSNPN and CDR2 is SVGIG (reference sequence). The CDR3 protein is CAWSPDTRGSSYEQYF. CDR3 nucleotides: TGTGCCTGGAGTCCAGATACGCGGGGGTCCTCCTACGAGCAGTACTTC.

J is TRBJ2-7 and V is TRBV5-1, with a tentative D call TRBD1 (5 bases). Germline V gene data show CDR1 as SGHRS and CDR2 as YFSETQ. The CDR3 has 14 residues. V lost 4 bases, J lost 3 bases, and 14 bases lay in between. CDR3 DNA: TGCGCCAGCAGCCCCGACAGTGCCAACTACGAGCAGTACTTC. Its translation: CASSPDSANYEQYF.

The rearrangement links TRBV7-9 to TRBJ2-3, with a possible D match to TRBD2 (6 bases). Trimming took 5 bases from V and 6 from J, leaving 24 bases between them. The length of the CDR3 is 17 residues. Germline V gene data show CDR1 as SEHNR and CDR2 as FQNEAQ (reference sequence). The chain's CDR3 is CASSGTGTGMKRDTQYF. The CDR3 region has the DNA TGTGCCAGCAGCGGTACCGGGACTGGAATGAAGCGGGATACGCAGTATTTT.

Here the CDR3 DNA reads TGCGCCAGCAGCTACACCGGACTAGCGGGGGGAGATACGCAGTATTTT. Its protein product is CASSYTGLAGGDTQYF. The chain couples TRBV5-1 to TRBJ2-3, with 14 bases that match TRBD2. V lost 3 bases to trimming and J lost 5 bases; unmatched junction nucleotides: 5. The CDR3 is 16 amino acids. The V gene's germline CDR1 is SGHRS and CDR2 YFSETQ.

This chain connects TRBV20-1 to TRBJ1-2, with D unresolved. Trimming left V 3 bases short and J 6 bases short, with 8 bases between. The germline V gene has CDR1 DFQATT and CDR2 SNEGSKA (reference sequence). The length of the CDR3 is 11 residues. The DNA for the CDR3 is TGCAGTGCTAGTGACGGGGATGGCTACACCTTC. Residues: CSASDGDGYTF.

This chain's CDR3 is CASSWDRVTEAFF. DNA of the CDR3: TGTGCCAGCAGCTGGGACAGGGTTACTGAAGCTTTCTTT. This rearrangement joins TRBV7-9 to TRBJ1-1, with 9 bases fitting TRBD1. Germline V lookup: CDR1 SEHNR, CDR2 FQNEAQ (reference sequence). The CDR3 consists of 13 residues. V lost 4 bases, J lost 5 bases, and 2 bases stayed unmatched.

This clone was observed a handful of times. The chain couples TRBV19 to TRBJ2-6; no clear D gene. The CDR3 covers 17 residues. Germline CDR1 reads LNHDA; CDR2 reads SQIVND (reference sequence). The V end was cut by 7 bases, the J end by 0 bases, with 16 bases between. The CDR3 DNA follows: TGTGCCAGTACTATCGTTTGGCTCGCCTCTGGGGCCAACGTCCTGACTTTC. Translating gives CASTIVWLASGANVLTF.

The chain recombines TRBV7-8 with TRBJ1-3; 7 bases are a match to TRBD1. Germline CDR1 is SGHVS and CDR2 is FQNEAQ. J gave up 0 bases and V 5 bases, and 4 bases lay outside the gene matches. The CDR3 is made up of 15 amino acids. The CDR3 loop reads CASSHGTASGNTIYF. CDR3 sequence (DNA): TGTGCCAGCAGCCATGGGACAGCCTCTGGAAACACCATATATTTT. The whole variable domain, filled in from reference TRBV7-8 and TRBJ1-3, reads GAGVSQSPRYKVAKRGQDVALRCDPISGHVSLFWYQQALGQGPEFLTYFQNEAQLDKSGLPSDRFFAERPEGSVSTLKIQRTQQEDSAVYLCASSHGTASGNTIYFGEGSWLTVV.

V gene TRBV5-4 combines with J gene TRBJ2-5; the D is unclear. The germline CDR1 and CDR2 sequences are SGHNT and YYREEE (reference sequence). The CDR3 spans 15 residues. The V and J ends lost 4 bases and 2 bases respectively, with 15 bases between them. In DNA form, the CDR3 reads TGTGCCAGCAGCCTCCGGCAGGACGGACAAGAGACCCAGTACTTC. It yields the protein CASSLRQDGQETQYF. The whole variable domain, filled in from reference TRBV5-4 and TRBJ2-5, reads ETGVTQSPTHLIKTRGQQVTLRCSSQSGHNTVSWYQQALGQGPQFIFQYYREEENGRGNFPPRFSGLQFPNYSSELNVNALELDDSALYLCASSLRQDGQETQYFGPGTRLLVL.

This chain uses TRBV9 with TRBJ1-6; tentatively, D is TRBD1 (5 bases). The CDR3 contains 14 residues. Between the trimmed V and J ends, which lost 1 base and 14 bases, there was a span of 16 bases. Germline CDR1 reads SGDLS; CDR2 reads YYNGEE. The CDR3, as DNA: TGTGCCAGCAGCGTAAACGTCGGACTGGGGGCCCTCCACTTT. Translated: CASSVNVGLGALHF.

V gene TRBV7-9 combines with J gene TRBJ2-5; D assignment may be TRBD1 or TRBD2 (5 bases each). The V and J ends lost 5 bases and 4 bases respectively, with 14 bases between them. The CDR3 runs 14 residues. CDR1 is SEHNR, CDR2 FQNEAQ, per germline (reference sequence). CDR3 protein: CASSGTGNGETQYF. CDR3 nucleotides: TGTGCCAGCAGCGGGACGGGGAACGGAGAGACCCAGTACTTC.

The rearrangement uses TRBV7-9 and TRBJ2-7; no clear D. Germline V gene data show CDR1 as SEHNR and CDR2 as FQNEAQ (reference sequence). V lost 5 bases and J 5 bases, leaving 19 bases between the germline ends. The CDR3 contains 15 residues. The CDR3 here is CASSPPPRHGNEQYF. CDR3 DNA sequence: TGTGCCAGCAGCCCCCCCCCGCGACACGGAAACGAGCAGTACTTC.

This chain links TRBV27 with TRBJ2-6, with 9 bases aligning to TRBD1. The V gene's germline CDR1 is MNHEY and CDR2 SMNVEV (reference sequence). The CDR3 covers 21 residues. V trimming: 2 bases; J trimming: 12 bases; junction bases outside the gene matches: 26. CDR3 bases: TGTGCCAGCAGTTTAGGGGTAGGGATCTACTCCGGGACAGGGAGCCTCAGCGTCCTGACTTTC. It codes for CASSLGVGIYSGTGSLSVLTF.

This chain uses TRBV5-1 with TRBJ2-3; 7 bases are a match to TRBD2. The CDR3 consists of 15 residues. The germline V gene encodes CDR1 SGHRS and CDR2 YFSETQ. With V trimmed by 4 bases and J by 0 bases, 5 bases remained unmatched. CDR3 loop: CASSRSGASTDTQYF. DNA of the CDR3: TGCGCCAGCAGCCGGAGCGGGGCAAGCACAGATACGCAGTATTTT.

This clone was seen only once. The gene calls are TRBV7-6 and TRBJ2-3, with D maybe TRBD2 (6 bases). The germline V and J ends were trimmed by 5 bases and 2 bases, with 20 bases remaining between them. The CDR3 length is 17 residues. Per germline, CDR1 SGHVS and CDR2 FNYEAQ. CDR3 in amino acids: CASSPGVAVGVTDTQYF. DNA of the CDR3: TGTGCCAGCAGCCCAGGAGTAGCGGTGGGTGTCACAGATACGCAGTATTTT.

The sample holds a few counts of this clone. The chain employs TRBV6-1 and TRBJ1-2, with D uncertain. Deletions cut 8 bases from V and 1 base from J, with 11 bases between. Germline lookup yields CDR1 MNHNS and CDR2 SASEGT. The CDR3 extends over 13 amino acids. DNA of the CDR3: TGTGCCAGCGGGAGGGTAAATAACTATGGCTACACCTTC. Translating it yields CASGRVNNYGYTF.

This chain connects TRBV9 to TRBJ1-1, with D unclear. V gave up 4 bases and J gave up 1 base, with 14 bases separating them. The germline V gene encodes CDR1 SGDLS and CDR2 YYNGEE. CDR3 length equals 15 residues. This CDR3 is CASSLKGGGNTEAFF. The CDR3, as DNA: TGTGCCAGCAGCCTAAAGGGAGGAGGGAACACTGAAGCTTTCTTT.

V gene TRBV19 combines with J gene TRBJ1-5; tentative D call: TRBD1 (5 bases). CDR3 length equals 16 residues. The V and J ends lost 1 base and 5 bases respectively, with 15 bases between them. The V gene's germline CDR1 is LNHDA and CDR2 SQIVND (reference sequence). CDR3 sequence (DNA): TGTGCCAGTAGTATAGGGGCCCAGGGCCGGGATCAGCCCCAGCATTTT. Translation: CASSIGAQGRDQPQHF.

The chain employs TRBV2 and TRBJ1-3, with D unresolved. This CDR3 has 13 residues. Germline V gene data show CDR1 as SNHLY and CDR2 as FYNNEI. Trimming left V 10 bases short and J 8 bases short, with 18 bases between. CDR3 sequence (DNA): TGTGCCAACGCCTTCCGGGGAGGAGACACCATATATTTT. Amino acid sequence: CANAFRGGDTIYF.

The CDR3 bases are TGTGCCAGCAGCCCCCTCGCGGGGGGAGATTACAATGAGCAGTTCTTC. Translated: CASSPLAGGDYNEQFF. This rearrangement joins TRBV7-9 to TRBJ2-1, with 8 bases aligning to TRBD2. CDR3 length: 16 amino acids. CDR1 and CDR2 from the germline V gene are SEHNR and FQNEAQ (reference sequence). V was pared by 5 bases and J by 4 bases, with 10 bases of the junction left unmatched.

This clone was seen more than once but under ten times. The chain uses TRBV27 and TRBJ2-3; D unclear. Germline V CDR1 and CDR2: MNHEY, SMNVEV (reference sequence). With 3 bases removed from V and 0 bases from J, the gap between germline ends came to 4 bases. The CDR3 is 13 residues long. The CDR3 loop reads CASSFQSTDTQYF. The CDR3, as DNA: TGTGCCAGCAGTTTCCAGAGCACAGATACGCAGTATTTT.

The CDR3 nucleotides read TGTGCCAGCAGTTTATCGCAGGGCGCCAATCAGCCCCAGCATTTT. It codes for CASSLSQGANQPQHF. The gene calls are TRBV27 and TRBJ1-5; D is possibly TRBD1 (5 bases). The length of the CDR3 is 15 residues. The germline CDR1 and CDR2 sequences are MNHEY and SMNVEV (reference sequence). V was trimmed by 0 bases and J by 3 bases, leaving 9 bases between them.

In its sample, this clone was seen once. The chain is built from TRBV6-5 and TRBJ2-3, with 7 bases that match TRBD1. The junction had 4 bases not matched to a gene; V was cut back by 5 bases and J by 2 bases. CDR1 and CDR2 from the germline V gene are MNHEY and SVGAGI. The length of the CDR3 is 14 residues. CDR3 coding DNA: TGTGCCAGCAGTCCACAGGGGATCACAGATACGCAGTATTTT. Its translation: CASSPQGITDTQYF.

V is TRBV5-4 and J is TRBJ2-5; no reliable D call. Deletions cut 3 bases from V and 0 bases from J, with 0 bases between. Per the germline V gene, CDR1 is SGHNT and CDR2 is YYREEE (reference sequence). This CDR3 is 11 amino acids long. The DNA for the CDR3 is TGTGCCAGCAGCTACCAAGAGACCCAGTACTTC. This sequence encodes CASSYQETQYF.